The 31 T cell receptor beta chains given below trace back to one sample, sequenced in a study of spatial heterogeneity in lung cancer. As to time point: blood at routine non-recurrence follow-up after resection. Sequencing of whole RNA from tumor, nontumor lung or frozen PBMC involved no sorting. One entry per CDR3 protein results from TCRdb running MiXCR on the 5' RACE reads. The data contain tens of thousands of distinct CDR3 sequences, 5% to 6% of them seen just once; the ten biggest clones take up more than 20%. This material consisted of PBMCs, taken at follow-up. The receptors originated from a male donor with early-stage non-small cell lung cancer.

In this sample, this clonotype is medium-sized. The chain combines TRBV10-3 with TRBJ2-5; D is undetermined. The CDR3 is 11 amino acids. V was trimmed by 10 bases and J by 8 bases, leaving 14 bases between them. Germline V gene lookup returns CDR1 ENHRY and CDR2 SYGVKD. The CDR3 is CATFPVGTQYF. The DNA for the CDR3 is TGTGCCACTTTCCCAGTGGGAACCCAGTACTTC.

This clonotype was counted ten times or more. CDR3: CASSLAAGRRNIQYF. As DNA, the CDR3 is TGTGCCAGCAGTTTAGCAGCGGGACGGAGAAACATTCAGTACTTC. V usage is TRBV12-3 or TRBV12-4 and J usage is TRBJ2-4, with 7 nucleotides matching TRBD2. CDR3 length: 15 residues. The V segment lost 0 bases and the J segment 6 bases; nucleotides outside the gene matches: 5.

This clonotype came up many times. The chain employs TRBV20-1 and TRBJ1-2; D is perhaps TRBD1 (5 bases). CDR3 size: 13 residues. Germline V gene data show CDR1 as DFQATT and CDR2 as SNEGSKA (reference sequence). Trimming pared 0 bases from V and 8 bases from J, leaving 13 bases between. The CDR3 coding sequence is TGCAGTGCTAGAGATTTTTTCGGGGGAGGCTACACCTTC. Amino acid sequence: CSARDFFGGGYTF.

The chain is built from TRBV5-1 and TRBJ2-5; 8 bases line up with TRBD1. This CDR3 has 15 residues. V gave up 4 bases and J gave up 0 bases; unmatched junction bases: 5. Looked up from germline, CDR1 is SGHRS and CDR2 is YFSETQ. In DNA, the CDR3 is TGCGCCAGCAGCCCGGGGACAGGTTACCAAGAGACCCAGTACTTC. Encoded protein: CASSPGTGYQETQYF.

This clonotype was detected ten times or more. The chain employs TRBV20-1 and TRBJ2-5, with 8 bases identical to TRBD2. The length of the CDR3 is 13 residues. J gave up 0 bases and V 6 bases, and 3 bases lay outside the gene matches. Germline V gene lookup returns CDR1 DFQATT and CDR2 SNEGSKA (reference sequence). CDR3 nucleotide sequence: TGCAGTGCCCAGACTAGCGACCAAGAGACCCAGTACTTC. Its translation is CSAQTSDQETQYF.

This rearrangement joins TRBV6-2 or TRBV6-3 to TRBJ1-2, with 9 bases fitting TRBD1. Trimming took 6 bases from V and 5 from J; bases not matched to a gene: 4. Germline CDR1 is MNHEY and CDR2 is SVGEGT. The CDR3 covers 13 residues. CDR3: CASRTGGNYGYTF. The CDR3, as DNA: TGTGCCAGCAGGACAGGGGGAAATTATGGCTACACCTTC.

The CDR3 loop reads CASSPGSNQPQHF. The CDR3 DNA is TGTGCCAGCAGCCCGGGTAGCAATCAGCCCCAGCATTTT. The J gene is TRBJ1-5, the V gene TRBV28; D call uncertain. Trimming took 6 bases from V and 0 from J, leaving 6 bases between them. Germline V gene data show CDR1 as MDHEN and CDR2 as SYDVKM. The CDR3 runs to 13 residues. The full variable domain, in which reference TRBV28 and TRBJ1-5 provide the parts outside the CDR3, is DVKVTQSSRYLVKRTGEKVFLECVQDMDHENMFWYRQDPGLGLRLIYFSYDVKMKEKGDIPEGYSVSREKKERFSLILESASTNQTSMYLCASSPGSNQPQHFGDGTRLSIL.

This clonotype was picked up a small number of times. The CDR3 does not end in the conserved phenylalanine or tryptophan, so this is likely a read error. The DNA is omitted, as the CDR3 cannot be located on it reliably, and the CDR3 follows TCRdb's listing. This chain uses TRBV12-3 or TRBV12-4 with TRBJ2-7; TRBD2 is the table's D call, not checked against the DNA. Inclusive of both ends, the CDR3 amounts to 12 amino acids. The CDR3 is CASSPALAGIQY.

Many counts were recorded for this clonotype. The V gene is TRBV29-1, the J gene TRBJ2-5; no clear D gene. CDR3 length: 11 amino acids. In germline, CDR1 is SQVTM, CDR2 ANQGSEA. Deletions cut 6 bases from V and 5 bases from J, with 10 bases between. The CDR3 coding sequence is TGCAGCGTCGCGTTCCAGGAGACCCAGTACTTC. Translating gives CSVAFQETQYF.

This clonotype was seen repeatedly, ten times or more. This chain links TRBV4-2 with TRBJ2-2; D is unresolved. Germline CDR1 LGHNA, CDR2 YNFKEQ. The CDR3 runs to 13 residues. Trimming pared 1 base from V and 11 bases from J, leaving 11 bases between. CDR3 nucleotides: TGTGCCAGCAGCCAAGGCGGTGATCCTGAGCTGTTTTTT. Its translation is CASSQGGDPELFF.

This clonotype was recorded a few times. The chain joins TRBV4-3 to TRBJ2-7, with 11 bases aligning to TRBD1. The germline V gene encodes CDR1 LGHNA and CDR2 YSLEER. Trimming removed 0 bases from V and 0 bases from J; junction bases left unmatched: 4. The CDR3 loop spans 17 amino acids. Here the CDR3 reads CASSQDLGTGGSYEQYF. The CDR3 DNA reads as TGCGCCAGCAGCCAAGATCTTGGGACAGGGGGCTCCTACGAGCAGTACTTC.

This clonotype was observed many times. CDR3 protein: CASSREFGLGYNEQFF. In DNA, the CDR3 is TGTGCCAGCAGCCGGGAATTCGGACTAGGATACAATGAGCAGTTCTTC. The V gene is TRBV4-2, the J gene TRBJ2-1, with 7 bases lining up with TRBD2. CDR1 and CDR2 (germline): LGHNA, YNFKEQ. The V and J ends lost 4 bases and 4 bases, in that order; junction bases with no gene match: 10. The CDR3 contains 16 residues.

This clonotype showed up many times. The genes are TRBV29-1 and TRBJ2-1; D remains ambiguous. Germline assignment: CDR1 SQVTM and CDR2 ANQGSEA. The CDR3 sequence is 13 residues long. V was trimmed by 2 bases and J by 1 base, leaving 6 bases between them. The CDR3 DNA sequence: TGCAGCGTTGAATTAAGGTCCTACAATGAGCAGTTCTTC. Amino acid sequence: CSVELRSYNEQFF.

This clonotype was detected ten times or more. V and J are TRBV27 and TRBJ1-5; D unclear. The V and J ends lost 5 bases and 6 bases respectively, with 14 bases between them. Looked up from germline, CDR1 is MNHEY and CDR2 is SMNVEV (reference sequence). The CDR3 totals 14 residues. Written as DNA, the CDR3 is TGTGCCAGCAGTCGTCGAGGAAAGGGTCAGCCCCAGCATTTT. Its protein is CASSRRGKGQPQHF.

This clonotype came up many times. The CDR3 DNA sequence: TGTGCCAGCAGTGAAGATTCGGGGGGTTCCTACAATGAGCAGTTCTTC. Its protein product is CASSEDSGGSYNEQFF. This chain connects TRBV6-4 to TRBJ2-1, with TRBD2 matching over 7 bases. The CDR3 covers 16 residues. Trimming took 3 bases from V and 1 from J; bases not matched to a gene: 6. Germline V CDR1 and CDR2: MRHNA, SNTAGT.

As DNA, the CDR3 is TGTGCCAGTAGTATAGACACCCGCTCTGGAAACACCATATATTTT. Its protein is CASSIDTRSGNTIYF. This chain connects TRBV19 to TRBJ1-3; D gene uncertain. The CDR3 has 15 residues. The ends were cut back, 0 bases at V and 0 bases at J, with 6 bases in the middle. Per germline, CDR1 LNHDA and CDR2 SQIVND (reference sequence).

This clonotype has ten or more counts. The J gene is TRBJ1-2, the V gene TRBV7-6; D is possibly TRBD1 (6 bases). V was trimmed by 3 bases and J by 3 bases, leaving 14 bases between them. CDR1 is SGHVS, CDR2 FNYEAQ, per germline. The CDR3 contains 15 residues. CDR3 coding DNA: TGTGCCAGCAGCTTCCCTCAGGGGCGCGACTATGGCTACACCTTC. Translation gives CASSFPQGRDYGYTF.

This clonotype was recorded many times. The V and J genes are TRBV5-6 and TRBJ2-3; 8 nucleotides align to TRBD2. Germline V gene sequence: CDR1 SGHDT, CDR2 YYEEEE. V dropped 4 bases and J dropped 1; count of bases not matched to a gene: 8. The CDR3 totals 16 residues. DNA for the CDR3: TGTGCCAGCAGCACCTCAGCGGGAGCGGGCACAGATACGCAGTATTTT. It translates to CASSTSAGAGTDTQYF.

This clonotype was detected a few times. The gene calls are TRBV7-9 and TRBJ1-2; D possibly corresponds to TRBD1 (6 bases). V lost 5 bases and J 6 bases, leaving 10 bases between the germline ends. CDR1 is SEHNR and CDR2 is FQNEAQ in the germline V gene (reference sequence). This CDR3 contains 12 residues. This CDR3 is CASSKAGDGYTF. The CDR3 coding sequence is TGTGCCAGCAGCAAAGCAGGGGATGGCTACACCTTC.

This clonotype occurred a few times. CDR3 sequence: CSVEGGSGGYNEQFF. CDR3 DNA sequence: TGCAGCGTTGAAGGGGGTAGCGGGGGTTACAATGAGCAGTTCTTC. The chain employs TRBV29-1 and TRBJ2-1, with 9 bases lining up with TRBD2. Germline values: CDR1 SQVTM, CDR2 ANQGSEA. The CDR3 has 15 amino acids. Unmatched junction bases numbered 5, after V lost 1 base and J lost 4 bases.

This clonotype has a handful of counts. This chain uses TRBV18 with TRBJ1-1; a weak D match, TRBD1 (5 bases). Trimming cost V 1 base and J 11 bases, with 8 bases left between them. The CDR3 consists of 11 residues. CDR1 is KGHSH, CDR2 LQKENI, per germline. CDR3 loop: CASSPQGKAFF. In DNA, the CDR3 is TGTGCCAGCTCACCACAGGGGAAGGCTTTCTTT.

This clonotype turned up a few times. This rearrangement joins TRBV7-2 to TRBJ2-2, with TRBD1 identical over 11 bases. The CDR3 extends over 17 amino acids. Germline trimming cut 4 bases from V and 5 bases from J; bases unmatched to any gene: 9. Germline V lookup: CDR1 SGHTA, CDR2 FQGNSA. The CDR3 DNA reads as TGTGCCAGCAGCTCCTTCGGACAGGGGGCCCGGACCGGGGAGCTGTTTTTT. Translation: CASSSFGQGARTGELFF. The variable domain in full, completed from reference TRBV7-2 and TRBJ2-2, reads GAGVSQSPSNKVTEKGKDVELRCDPISGHTALYWYRQSLGQGLEFLIYFQGNSAPDKSGLPSDRFSAERTGGSVSTLTIQRTQQEDSAVYLCASSSFGQGARTGELFFGEGSRLTVL.

This rearrangement joins TRBV20-1 to TRBJ2-3; 15 nucleotides agree with TRBD2. CDR1 DFQATT and CDR2 SNEGSKA come from the germline V gene (reference sequence). V shed 4 bases, J shed 5 bases, and the junction held 13 bases outside the gene matches. This CDR3 spans 18 amino acids. This CDR3 reads CSATYPPGLAGGLDTQYF. For the CDR3, the DNA is TGCAGTGCTACCTATCCTCCGGGACTAGCGGGAGGCTTAGATACGCAGTATTTT.

This clonotype occurred many times. V is TRBV7-9 and J is TRBJ2-5; no reliable D call. CDR1 and CDR2 from the germline V gene are SEHNR and FQNEAQ (reference sequence). The length of the CDR3 is 11 residues. V was cut by 3 bases and J by 5 bases, with 4 bases left in between. The chain's CDR3 is CASSFTETQYF. The DNA of the CDR3 is TGTGCCAGCAGCTTTACGGAGACCCAGTACTTC. Filled out from reference TRBV7-9 and TRBJ2-5, the complete variable domain reads DTGVSQNPRHKITKRGQNVTFRCDPISEHNRLYWYRQTLGQGPEFLTYFQNEAQLEKSRLLSDRFSAERPKGSFSTLEIQRTEQGDSAMYLCASSFTETQYFGPGTRLLVL.

This clonotype was observed many times. The chain combines TRBV2 with TRBJ2-1; D remains unclear. Per the germline V gene, CDR1 is SNHLY and CDR2 is FYNNEI. CDR3 length: 13 amino acids. The ends were cut back, 7 bases at V and 1 base at J, with 8 bases in the middle. The CDR3 coding sequence is TGTGCCAGCACCCCCGAGTCCTACAATGAGCAGTTCTTC. Translated, it gives CASTPESYNEQFF.

This clonotype was seen many times. The CDR3 DNA is TGTGCCAGCAGTTACTCGTCAGGGCTGTCTGGAAACACCATATATTTT. Residues: CASSYSSGLSGNTIYF. The J gene is TRBJ1-3, the V gene TRBV6-5, with D possibly matching TRBD1 (5 bases). This CDR3 contains 16 residues. Germline loops: CDR1 MNHEY, CDR2 SVGAGI. V lost 0 bases and J lost 1, with 10 bases in between.

The sample holds many counts of this clonotype. V and J are TRBV25-1 and TRBJ1-6; tentatively, D is TRBD1 (5 bases). The CDR3 spans 15 residues. V was cut by 9 bases and J by 5 bases, with 17 bases left in between. The germline CDR1 and CDR2 sequences are MGHDK and SYGVNS. CDR3 residues: CASSFRGTDNSPLHF. The CDR3 DNA reads as TGTGCCAGTAGTTTCCGAGGGACGGATAATTCACCCCTCCACTTT.

Regarding this clonotype: A much larger clone is a single base away; this may be a read error. DNA for the CDR3: TGCCCCAGCAGCTTTGGGGGAAACTCTGGAAACACCATATATTTT. Translated, it gives CPSSFGGNSGNTIYF. This chain links TRBV5-1 with TRBJ1-3; D might be TRBD1 (5 bases). The CDR3 has 15 residues. Germline assignment: CDR1 SGHRS and CDR2 YFSETQ.

Many counts were recorded for this clonotype. The J gene is TRBJ2-5, the V gene TRBV4-3; D perhaps matches TRBD1 (5 bases). Trimming left V 1 base short and J 5 bases short, with 8 bases between. The CDR3 length is 13 residues. In germline, CDR1 is LGHNA, CDR2 YSLEER. CDR3 sequence: CASSQGRAETQYF. For the CDR3, the DNA is TGCGCCAGCAGCCAAGGCAGGGCCGAGACCCAGTACTTC.

The V and J genes are TRBV25-1 and TRBJ2-3, with D unresolved. The CDR3 has 12 amino acids. The ends were cut back, 6 bases at V and 2 bases at J, with 6 bases in the middle. CDR1 and CDR2 from the germline V gene are MGHDK and SYGVNS. The CDR3 bases are TGTGCCAGCAGATTTAACACAGATACGCAGTATTTT. Translating it yields CASRFNTDTQYF.

A word on this clonotype: A read error may produce the germline difference seen at one junction end. This sequence joins TRBV20-1 and TRBJ2-1; D might be TRBD1 or TRBD2, each matching 5 bases. CDR3 length: 14 amino acids. CDR1 and CDR2 from the germline V gene are DFQATT and SNEGSKA (reference sequence). In DNA form, the CDR3 reads TGCAGTGCTCGCGAGACGGGCCCGAGGGGATTAGGAATCTTC. It encodes CSARETGPRGLGIF.